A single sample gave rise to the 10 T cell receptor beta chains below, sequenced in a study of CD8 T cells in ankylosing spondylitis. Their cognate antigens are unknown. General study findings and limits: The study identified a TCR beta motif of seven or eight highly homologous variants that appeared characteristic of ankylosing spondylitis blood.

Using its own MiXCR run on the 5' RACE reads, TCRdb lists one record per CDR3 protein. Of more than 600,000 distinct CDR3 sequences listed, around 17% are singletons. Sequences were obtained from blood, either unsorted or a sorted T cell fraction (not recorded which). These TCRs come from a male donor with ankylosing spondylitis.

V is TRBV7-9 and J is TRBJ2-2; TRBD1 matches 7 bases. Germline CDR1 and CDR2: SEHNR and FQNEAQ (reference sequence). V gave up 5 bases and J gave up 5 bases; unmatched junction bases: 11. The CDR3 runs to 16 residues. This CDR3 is CASSPKDRDVTGELFF. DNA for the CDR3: TGTGCCAGCAGCCCCAAAGACAGGGATGTTACCGGGGAGCTGTTTTTT.

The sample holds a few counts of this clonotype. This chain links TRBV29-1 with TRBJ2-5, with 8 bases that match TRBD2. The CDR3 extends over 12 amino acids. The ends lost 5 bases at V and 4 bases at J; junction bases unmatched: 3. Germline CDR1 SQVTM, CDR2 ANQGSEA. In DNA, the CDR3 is TGCAGCGTTTTCGGGGGGGGAGAGACCCAGTACTTC. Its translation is CSVFGGGETQYF.

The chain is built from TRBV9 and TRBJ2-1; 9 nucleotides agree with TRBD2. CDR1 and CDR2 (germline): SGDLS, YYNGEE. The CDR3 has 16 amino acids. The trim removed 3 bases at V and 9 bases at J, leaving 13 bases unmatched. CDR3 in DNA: TGTGCCAGCAGCGGCTTAGCGGGAGAGGGTATCGGTGAGCAGTTCTTC. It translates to CASSGLAGEGIGEQFF.

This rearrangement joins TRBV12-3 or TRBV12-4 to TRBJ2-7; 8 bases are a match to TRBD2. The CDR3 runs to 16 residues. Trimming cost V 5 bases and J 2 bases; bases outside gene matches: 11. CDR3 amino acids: CASSPREPGLAYEQYF. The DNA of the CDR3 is TGTGCCAGCAGTCCCCGTGAACCGGGACTAGCCTACGAGCAGTACTTC.

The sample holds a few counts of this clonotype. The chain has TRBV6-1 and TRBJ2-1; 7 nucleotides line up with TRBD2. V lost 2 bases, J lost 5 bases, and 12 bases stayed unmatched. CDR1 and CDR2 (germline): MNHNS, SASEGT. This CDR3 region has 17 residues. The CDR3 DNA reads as TGTGCCAGCAGTGAAACGACGGGTGCTAGCGGCCACAATGAGCAGTTCTTC. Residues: CASSETTGASGHNEQFF.

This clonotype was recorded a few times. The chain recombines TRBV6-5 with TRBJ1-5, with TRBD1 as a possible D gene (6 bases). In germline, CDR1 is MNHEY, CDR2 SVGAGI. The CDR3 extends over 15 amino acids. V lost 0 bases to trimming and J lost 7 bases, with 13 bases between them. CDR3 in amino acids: CASSYSGGAGQPQHF. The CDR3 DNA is TGTGCCAGCAGTTACTCGGGGGGCGCAGGGCAGCCCCAGCATTTT.

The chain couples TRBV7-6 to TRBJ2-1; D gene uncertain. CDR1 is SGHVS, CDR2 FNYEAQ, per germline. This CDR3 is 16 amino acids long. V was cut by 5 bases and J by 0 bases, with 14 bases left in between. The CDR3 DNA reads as TGTGCCAGCAGCCCACGGGCTCCCCCCTCCTACAATGAGCAGTTCTTC. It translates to CASSPRAPPSYNEQFF.

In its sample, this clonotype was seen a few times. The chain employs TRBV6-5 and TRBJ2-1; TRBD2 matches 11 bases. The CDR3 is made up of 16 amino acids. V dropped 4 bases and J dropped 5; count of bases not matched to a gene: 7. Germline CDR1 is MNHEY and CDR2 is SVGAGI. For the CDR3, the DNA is TGTGCCAGCAGTTCGACTAGCGGGAAACAGGACAATGAGCAGTTCTTC. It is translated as CASSSTSGKQDNEQFF.

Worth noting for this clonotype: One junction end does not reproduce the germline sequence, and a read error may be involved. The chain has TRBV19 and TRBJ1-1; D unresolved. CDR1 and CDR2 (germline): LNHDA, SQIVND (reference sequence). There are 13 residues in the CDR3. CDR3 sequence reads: CASSNQVNTEAFF. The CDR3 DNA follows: TGTGCCAGTAGTAACCAGGTGAACACTGAAGCCTTCTTT.

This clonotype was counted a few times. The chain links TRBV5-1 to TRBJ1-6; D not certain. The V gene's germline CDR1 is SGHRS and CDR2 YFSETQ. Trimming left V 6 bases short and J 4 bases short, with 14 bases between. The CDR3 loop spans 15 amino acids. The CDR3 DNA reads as TGCGCCAGCAATGCCGGGTCACTATATAATTCACCCCTCCACTTT. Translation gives CASNAGSLYNSPLHF.